The sequence of this TCR beta chain was determined in a study of identical twins. Study-wide results and limits: Insertions were reduced in abundant cord blood beta clonotypes but not in memory repertoires. Invariant MAIT and iNKT cells could partly confound zero-insertion analyses.

There are 13 residues in the CDR3. Germline CDR1 GTSNPN, CDR2 SVGIG (reference sequence). The germline V and J ends were trimmed by 4 bases and 7 bases, with 16 bases remaining between them. It was template switching that added a universal primer site, and there were unique molecular identifiers on the cDNA. TCRdb re-called the 5' RACE reads with MiXCR, one entry per CDR3 protein. Here the sample spans about 220,000 distinct CDR3 sequences, roughly 10% being singletons. Donors were all healthy Caucasians. On this clonotype: The antigen remains undetermined.

This sequence originates from a woman in her late teens or twenties in good health. The V call is TRBV30, the J call TRBJ1-2, with D perhaps matching TRBD1 (6 bases). The sequencing input was memory (CD45RO+) T cells sorted from blood. CDR3 DNA: TGTGCCTGGACCAGAGGGGGGGTAGGTGGCTACACCTTC. It translates to CAWTRGGVGGYTF.